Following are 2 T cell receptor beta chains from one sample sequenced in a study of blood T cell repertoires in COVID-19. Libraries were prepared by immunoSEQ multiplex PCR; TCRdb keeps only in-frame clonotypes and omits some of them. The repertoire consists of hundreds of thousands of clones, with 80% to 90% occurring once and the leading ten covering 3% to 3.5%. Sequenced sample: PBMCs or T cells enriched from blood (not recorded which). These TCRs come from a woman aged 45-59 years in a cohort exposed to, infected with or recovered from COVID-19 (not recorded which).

The CDR3 region has the DNA TGTGCCAGCAGCCAAGTAGGATTCGGGAAGGGAGAAGATACGCAGTATTTT. This gives the protein CASSQVGFGKGEDTQYF. The chain combines TRBV4-2 with TRBJ2-3; D might be TRBD2 (5 bases). The CDR3 runs to 17 residues. The V gene's germline CDR1 is LGHNA and CDR2 YNFKEQ. Trimming pared 1 base from V and 5 bases from J, leaving 19 bases between.

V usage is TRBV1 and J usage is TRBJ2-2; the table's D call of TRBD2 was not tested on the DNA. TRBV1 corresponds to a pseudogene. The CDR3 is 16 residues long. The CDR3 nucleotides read TGCACCAGCAGCCACCTAGGGGGGGAGGATACCGGGGAGCTGTTTTTT. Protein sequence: CTSSHLGGEDTGELFF.